This T cell receptor (beta chain) was identified in a study of blood T cell repertoires in COVID-19 (TCRdb year 2020). Looking at the study overall: Collaborator samples came from the United States, Italy and Spain and covered acute and convalescent phases of COVID-19. Subjects who had been exposed to COVID-19, were actively infected with it, or had recovered from it provided the deeply sampled blood TCRbeta repertoires that made up the dataset. The prospective study material was composed of cDNA or gDNA derived from T cells, B-cell-depleted T cells, or PBMCs. Sample metadata almost always included a de-identified subject ID, COVID-19 status, age in years and sex. HLA class I and class II types, where available, came from metadata supplied by the sample provider rather than from assay-based typing. Samples came from the ongoing ImmuneRACE study (first 160 participants) plus 1,254 subjects from 6 global collaborators. The repertoires were released in a freely available public database intended as a resource for research on the immune response to SARS-CoV-2. Findings and caveats that apply to the study as a whole: The amount of clinical and demographic metadata varied by source and participant and was provided uncurated.

Participants in the prospective study were aged 18 to 89 years, lived in 24 United States geographic areas, and enrolled through a virtual design. Cohort assignment in the prospective study relied on participant-reported clinical history from a screening survey and a study questionnaire. A participant counted as exposed if, within 2 weeks of entering the study, that participant had been in contact with someone who had a PCR-confirmed or clinician-diagnosed COVID-19 case. In the prospective study, whole blood, serum and a nasopharyngeal or oropharyngeal swab were collected from each participant by mobile phlebotomists. Over a roughly 2-month period, participants in the prospective study had the option of providing additional blood draws and questionnaires. Before DNA extraction, prospective study blood samples were shipped either frozen or at room temperature. TCRbeta CDR3 regions were amplified from genomic DNA by means of the immunoSEQ Assay, a bias-controlled multiplex PCR. In the paper's pipeline: The number of nucleated cells in each sample was estimated from the amplification of reference gene primers within the assay. To quantify the absolute abundance of each unique TCRbeta CDR3 rearrangement, sequence reads were collapsed and filtered. For each sample, productive Simpson clonality was calculated as the square root of Simpson's diversity index across productive rearrangements. This immuneACCESS table, as held by TCRdb, lists in-frame sequences with V and J called but not all clones. Of the missing ones, under half trace to an unresolved V gene in checked studies; the others have no known cause. V and J calls and clone size are given by that table; D and trimming were obtained from the DNA. For this sample the table gives 120,000 to 150,000 clones, of which about four fifths were detected only once. The ten largest clonotypes hold approximately 5.7% of the sample.

As for this clone: Its recognized antigen is unknown. One base away there is no much larger clone; base qualities are not given.

Inclusive of the bounding cysteine and phenylalanine, the CDR3 is 14 residues long. The read is trimmed to its CDR3 DNA, 42 bases read in frame from base 1. Trimming takes 4 bases off V and 9 bases off J; junction bases not matched to a gene: 3. Per the germline V gene, SGHTS is the CDR1 and YDEGEE is the CDR2. The clonotype was recovered from a woman aged 50 to 65 who had been exposed to COVID-19. The sample comprised PBMCs or T cells enriched from blood (not recorded which). The chain is encoded by TRBV5-8 joined to TRBJ1-6, and TRBD1 aligns with 11 junction nucleotides. The DNA sequence is given as TGTGCCAGCAGCCCGGGACAGGGGGTTTCACCCCTCCACTTT. Translated, this gives CASSPGQGVSPLHF. Here the CDR3 is joined to the reference TRBV5-8 and TRBJ1-6 genes, and the full variable domain is: EAGVTQSPTHLIKTRGQQATLRCSPISGHTSVYWYQQALGLGLQFLLWYDEGEERNRGNFPPRFSGRQFPNYSSELNVNALELEDSALYLCASSPGQGVSPLHFGNGTRLTVT.